The 17 T cell receptor beta chains below all came from one sample that was sequenced in a study of shared clonotypes between healthy human individuals. The method was immunoSEQ multiplex PCR; TCRdb's version includes in-frame clones alone and lacks a portion of them. The sample carries about 680,000 clones, 74% recorded once. What was sequenced was memory CD4+ T cells sorted from blood. Noted subset: CD45RA-negative fraction. The receptor source for this set is a woman in her twenties or thirties in good health.

The J gene is TRBJ2-3, the V gene TRBV28; perhaps TRBD2 as D (6 bases). Germline CDR1 reads MDHEN; CDR2 reads SYDVKM. There are 17 residues in the CDR3. The germline V and J ends were trimmed by 4 bases and 2 bases, with 19 bases remaining between them. As DNA, the CDR3 is TGTGCCAGCAGTTCCCGCCTCGGCGGGATGGACACAGATACGCAGTATTTT. Its protein is CASSSRLGGMDTDTQYF.

The V call is TRBV5-1, the J call TRBJ1-4; D remains unclear. CDR1 SGHRS and CDR2 YFSETQ come from the germline V gene. V lost 3 bases to trimming and J lost 5 bases, with 14 bases between them. CDR3 size: 15 residues. CDR3 nucleotides: TGCGCCAGCAGCTCATCCCCAGCGATAAATGAAAAACTGTTTTTT. Translating it yields CASSSSPAINEKLFF.

The gene calls are TRBV6-6 and TRBJ2-6, with D possibly called TRBD1 or TRBD2 (5 bases each). CDR1 is MNHNY, CDR2 SVGAGI, per germline (reference sequence). The CDR3 has 16 residues. Trimming cost V 2 bases and J 4 bases, with 12 bases left between them. Written as DNA, the CDR3 is TGTGCCAGCAGTTACGAGGGGACGGGCGGGGCCAACGTCCTGACTTTC. It yields the protein CASSYEGTGGANVLTF.

The chain has TRBV23-1 and TRBJ1-2; TRBD1 is a possible D gene (5 bases). TRBV23-1 is an ORF for which the function is uncertain. With 5 bases removed from V and 5 bases from J, the gap between germline ends came to 9 bases. The CDR3 extends over 12 amino acids. For the CDR3, the DNA is TGCGCCAGCAGTGGGGGACGTTATGGCTACACCTTC. Translating it yields CASSGGRYGYTF.

In its sample, this clone was seen once. This sequence joins TRBV19 and TRBJ1-4; D uncertain. CDR1 and CDR2 (germline): LNHDA, SQIVND (reference sequence). Trimming removed 6 bases at V and 1 base at J, with 6 bases between. This CDR3 is 13 amino acids long. CDR3 sequence (DNA): TGTGCCAGTAGCTGGGGAACTAATGAAAAACTGTTTTTT. Its translation is CASSWGTNEKLFF.

CDR3 region: CASSSRTAAGTGAPETQYF. The CDR3 DNA sequence: TGTGCCAGCAGCTCACGCACCGCAGCCGGGACAGGGGCGCCGGAGACCCAGTACTTC. This chain links TRBV7-7 with TRBJ2-5; the match to TRBD1 covers 10 bases. Trimming cost V 4 bases and J 5 bases; bases outside gene matches: 19. Germline CDR1 SSHAT, CDR2 FNYEAQ (reference sequence). The CDR3 has 19 residues.

Worth noting for this clone: Additional DNA sequences in this sample encode the identical CDR3. The V gene is TRBV28, the J gene TRBJ1-2; no firm D call. With 8 bases removed from V and 2 bases from J, the gap between germline ends came to 6 bases. Germline V gene lookup returns CDR1 MDHEN and CDR2 SYDVKM. The CDR3 has 11 residues. The CDR3 DNA reads as TGTGCCAGCTCACGGAACTATGGCTACACCTTC. Translating it yields CASSRNYGYTF.

The chain has TRBV6-4 and TRBJ2-2; 11 bases agree with TRBD1. Germline V gives CDR1 MRHNA, CDR2 SNTAGT. This CDR3 is 18 amino acids long. Trimming at V came to 3 bases and at J to 4 bases, leaving 10 bases not matched to a gene. CDR3 bases: TGTGCCAGCAGTGATCCAGGACAGGGGGCGCAAAGCACCGGGGAGCTGTTTTTT. Its protein product is CASSDPGQGAQSTGELFF.

The rearrangement links TRBV5-1 to TRBJ1-1; TRBD1 matches at 7 bases. This CDR3 has 15 amino acids. Germline values: CDR1 SGHRS, CDR2 YFSETQ. V was pared by 4 bases and J by 5 bases, with 11 bases of the junction left unmatched. DNA for the CDR3: TGCGCCAGCAGCATGGAAACAGGGGCGAGGACTGAAGCTTTCTTT. This sequence encodes CASSMETGARTEAFF.

V usage is TRBV5-4 and J usage is TRBJ2-7, with 11 nucleotides matching TRBD2. The germline V gene encodes CDR1 SGHNT and CDR2 YYREEE (reference sequence). Trimming took 3 bases from V and 4 from J; bases not matched to a gene: 9. The CDR3 is made up of 16 amino acids. The CDR3 coding sequence is TGTGCCAGCAGCTGGAACGCCGGGACTAGCGGTTACGAGCAGTACTTC. As protein: CASSWNAGTSGYEQYF.

The V call is TRBV9, the J call TRBJ1-1; tentative D call: TRBD1 (6 bases). With 3 bases removed from V and 9 bases from J, the gap between germline ends came to 9 bases. Germline V lookup: CDR1 SGDLS, CDR2 YYNGEE. This CDR3 contains 11 residues. The CDR3 DNA reads as TGTGCCAGCAGCGCCCAGGGGAAAGCTTTCTTT. Protein product: CASSAQGKAFF.

The chain links TRBV19 to TRBJ1-5, with 8 nucleotides matching TRBD1. With V trimmed by 7 bases and J by 6 bases, 8 bases remained unmatched. Germline loops: CDR1 LNHDA, CDR2 SQIVND (reference sequence). The CDR3 contains 14 residues. CDR3 amino acids: CASTRTGFSQPQHF. DNA for the CDR3: TGTGCCAGTACCCGGACAGGGTTTAGTCAGCCCCAGCATTTT.

The chain uses TRBV19 and TRBJ1-5; D possibly corresponds to TRBD1 (5 bases). Germline CDR1 reads LNHDA; CDR2 reads SQIVND (reference sequence). The V end lost 11 bases, the J end lost 0 bases, and 20 bases lay between the germline ends. The CDR3 runs 16 residues. The CDR3 DNA reads as TGTGCCTGCAAGGGACTGGACGGTTATAGCAATCAGCCCCAGCATTTT. This sequence encodes CACKGLDGYSNQPQHF.

This clone was seen a few times. The chain links TRBV6-5 to TRBJ2-3; D not resolved. The CDR3 runs 14 residues. The germline V gene has CDR1 MNHEY and CDR2 SVGAGI. V shed 0 bases and J shed 4 bases, with 8 bases lying between them. The DNA of the CDR3 is TGTGCCAGCAGTTACTCGATCCTAGCAGATACGCAGTATTTT. Amino acid sequence: CASSYSILADTQYF.

V gene TRBV5-4 combines with J gene TRBJ2-2, with D perhaps assigned TRBD1 or TRBD2 (6 bases each). Trimming took 0 bases from V and 5 from J, leaving 14 bases between them. CDR1 and CDR2 (germline): SGHNT, YYREEE (reference sequence). This CDR3 comprises 16 residues. The CDR3 DNA is TGTGCCAGCAGCTTGGCGGGCCGGGGGCGGACCGGGGAGCTGTTTTTT. Protein: CASSLAGRGRTGELFF.

The chain employs TRBV2 and TRBJ2-7; 11 bases are shared with TRBD2. The CDR3 has 14 amino acids. The J segment lost 7 bases and the V segment lost 7 bases, leaving 9 bases of the junction unmatched. CDR1 and CDR2 from the germline V gene are SNHLY and FYNNEI. The CDR3 nucleotides are TGTGCCAGCAACGTAGCGGGAGGGCCAGGGGAGCAGTACTTC. Translated, it gives CASNVAGGPGEQYF.

The rearrangement uses TRBV4-1 and TRBJ1-5; 9 bases map to TRBD1. V was pared by 0 bases and J by 1 base, with 4 bases of the junction left unmatched. The CDR3 is made up of 17 amino acids. Looked up from germline, CDR1 is MGHRA and CDR2 is YSYEKL. CDR3 loop: CASSQEGQGRSNQPQHF. As DNA, the CDR3 is TGCGCCAGCAGCCAAGAGGGACAGGGAAGAAGCAATCAGCCCCAGCATTTT.